This T cell receptor beta chain was recorded in a study of T cell responses to AZD1222 COVID-19 vaccine. Clones were read by immunoSEQ multiplex PCR, and TCRdb kept only the in-frame ones, dropping some. The profile covers some 170,000 clones, with 94% appearing a single time and 4.5% to 5.5% taken by the ten largest. Study-level results: Nearly half of spike-specific TCRs reportedly target unmutated variant regions. Dominant at 160-218 and 743-854, vaccine-associated CD4 TCRs also spanned spike.

In regard to this clone: The antigen is unknown.

Germline CDR1 and CDR2: SGHTA and FQGNSA. CDR3 length: 13 amino acids. V lost 2 bases to trimming and J lost 6 bases, with 10 bases between them. The source was peripheral blood, collected 28 days after the second AZD1222 dose. The rearrangement uses TRBV7-2 and TRBJ1-2; D call uncertain. The sequence was collected from an adult who received the AZD1222 COVID-19 vaccine. The CDR3 loop is CASSLLLRDGYTF. The CDR3 nucleotides are TGTGCCAGCAGCTTACTCTTGCGCGATGGCTACACCTTC.